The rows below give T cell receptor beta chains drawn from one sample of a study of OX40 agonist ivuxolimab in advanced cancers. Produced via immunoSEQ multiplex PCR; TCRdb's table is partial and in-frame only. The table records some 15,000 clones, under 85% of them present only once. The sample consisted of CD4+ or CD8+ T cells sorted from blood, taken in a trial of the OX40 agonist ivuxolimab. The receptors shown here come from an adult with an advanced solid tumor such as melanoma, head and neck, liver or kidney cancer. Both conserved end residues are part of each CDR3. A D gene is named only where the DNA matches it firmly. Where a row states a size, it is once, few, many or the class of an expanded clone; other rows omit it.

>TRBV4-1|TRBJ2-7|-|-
TGCGCCAGCAGCCAGTACGGGGGTCCCCGGGCCGAGCAGTACTTC
CASSQYGGPRAEQYF
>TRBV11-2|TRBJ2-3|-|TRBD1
TGTGCCAGCAGCTTGTACAGGGGGTACACAGATACGCAGTATTTT
CASSLYRGYTDTQYF
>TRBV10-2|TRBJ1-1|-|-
TGCGCCAGCAGCCCCGGGGAGTACACTGAAGCTTTCTTT
CASSPGEYTEAFF
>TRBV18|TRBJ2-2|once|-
TGTGCCAGCTCACCAAATCCAGGGACGAACACCGGGGAGCTGTTTTTT
CASSPNPGTNTGELFF
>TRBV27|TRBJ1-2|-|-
TGTGCCAGCAGTCCCCTCGGCTATGGCTACACCTTC
CASSPLGYGYTF
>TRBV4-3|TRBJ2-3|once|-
TGCGCCAGCAGCCAAGTGGGTCGCGGGGATACGCAGTATTTT
CASSQVGRGDTQYF
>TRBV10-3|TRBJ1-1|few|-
TGTGCCATCAGTGAGTCGACAAACACTGAAGCTTTCTTT
CAISESTNTEAFF
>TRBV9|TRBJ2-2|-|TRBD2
TGTGCCAGCAGCGTTGGAAGCGGGAGGCGCACCGGGGAGCTGTTTTTT
CASSVGSGRRTGELFF
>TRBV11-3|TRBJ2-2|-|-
TGTGCCAGCAGCTCTCGGGCTGATCCGGGCCGCACCGGGGAGCTGTTTTTT
CASSSRADPGRTGELFF
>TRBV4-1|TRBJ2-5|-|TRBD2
TGCGCCAGCAGCCAGACTAGCGGGAGGGGGGAGACCCAGTACTTC
CASSQTSGRGETQYF
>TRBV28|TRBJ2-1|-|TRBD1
TGTGCCAGCAGTTTTCGGGACAGGGGGCTGGATGAGCAGTTCTTC
CASSFRDRGLDEQFF
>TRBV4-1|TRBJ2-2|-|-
TGCGCCAGCAGCCAAGAGCACAGGGTCCCCGGGGAGCTGTTTTTT
CASSQEHRVPGELFF
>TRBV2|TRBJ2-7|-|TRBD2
TGTGCCAGCATGACTAGCGGGAACTACGAGCAGTACTTC
CASMTSGNYEQYF
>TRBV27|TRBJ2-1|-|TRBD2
TGTGCCAGCAGAACTTTGGGAGGGTACGGTGAGCAGTTCTTC
CASRTLGGYGEQFF
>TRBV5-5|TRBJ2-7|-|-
TGTGCCAGCAGCTTGGTGTTCGGCAGCCTCTCCTACGAGCAGTACTTC
CASSLVFGSLSYEQYF
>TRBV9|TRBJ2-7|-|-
TGTGCCAGCAGCGTAGGGTGGGAATACGAGCAGTACTTC
CASSVGWEYEQYF
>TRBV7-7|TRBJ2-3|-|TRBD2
TGTGCTAGCAGCTTGGTCGCGGGAGGGTCAGATACGCAGTATTTT
CASSLVAGGSDTQYF
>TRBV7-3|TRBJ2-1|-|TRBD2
TGTGCCAGCAGCTCCGGACTAGTCAATGAGCAGTTCTTC
CASSSGLVNEQFF
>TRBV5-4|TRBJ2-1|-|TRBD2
TGTGCCAGCAGCTTGGCCGGAGCGGGAGTTCACCATGAGCAGTTCTTC
CASSLAGAGVHHEQFF
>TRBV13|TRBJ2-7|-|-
TGTGCCAGCAGCTCAGGGTGGACAGAACTCTCTTACGAGCAGTACTTC
CASSSGWTELSYEQYF
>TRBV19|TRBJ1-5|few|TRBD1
TGTGCCAGTAGTATTTGGCAGGGGGACCAGCCCCAGCATTTT
CASSIWQGDQPQHF
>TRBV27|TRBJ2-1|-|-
TGTGCCAGTAGTCCGGGCTACAATGAGCAGTTCTTC
CASSPGYNEQFF
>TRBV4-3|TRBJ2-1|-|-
TGCGCCAGCAGCCCCTCGGCGCACTACAATGAGCAGTTCTTC
CASSPSAHYNEQFF
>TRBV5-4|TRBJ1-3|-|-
-
CASSFGAGNTVYF
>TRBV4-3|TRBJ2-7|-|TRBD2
TGCGCCAGCAGCCAAAGTTCGGGGGGAGGGAGAGACGAGCAGTACTTC
CASSQSSGGGRDEQYF
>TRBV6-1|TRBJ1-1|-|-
TGTGCCAGCAGTGACAGGGGCGATGGGTACACTGAAGCTTTCTTT
CASSDRGDGYTEAFF
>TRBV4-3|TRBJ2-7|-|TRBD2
TGCGCCAGCAGCCAAGATTGGCCGGGAGGAGCCTACGAGCAGTACTTC
CASSQDWPGGAYEQYF
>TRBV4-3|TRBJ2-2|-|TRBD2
TGCGCCAGCAGCGCCCAAGCATGGACTAGCGTTACCGGGGAGCTGTTTTTT
CASSAQAWTSVTGELFF
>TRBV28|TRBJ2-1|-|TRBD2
TGTGCCAGCAGTTTGAGATCAGCGGGAGAAGTGTATGAGCAGTTCTTC
CASSLRSAGEVYEQFF
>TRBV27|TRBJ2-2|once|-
TGTGCCAGCAGTTTGATTGTGGGTGCTCGGGAGCTGTTTTTT
CASSLIVGARELFF
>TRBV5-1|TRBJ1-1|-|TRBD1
TGCGCCAGCAGCTCACCCATACAGGGGATGAACACTGAAGCTTTCTTT
CASSSPIQGMNTEAFF
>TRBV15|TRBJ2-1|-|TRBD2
TGTGCCACCAGCAGTCTCTTAGCGGGAGGTGGAGGTGAGCAGTTCTTC
CATSSLLAGGGGEQFF
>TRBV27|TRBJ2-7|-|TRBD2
TGTGCCAGCAGTCTAGCGGGAGTATACGAGCAGTACTTC
CASSLAGVYEQYF
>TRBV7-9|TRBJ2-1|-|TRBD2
TGTGCCAGCAGCTTACTAGCGGGGTTAAATGAGCAGTTCTTC
CASSLLAGLNEQFF
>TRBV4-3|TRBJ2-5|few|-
TGCGCCAGCAGCCAAGAAGGACGGGACTGGGGGGAGACCCAGTACTTC
CASSQEGRDWGETQYF
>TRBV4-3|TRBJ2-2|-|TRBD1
TGCGCCAGCAGCCAAAGCCGGGACAGTTACGCCGGGGAGCTGGTTTTT
CASSQSRDSYAGELVF
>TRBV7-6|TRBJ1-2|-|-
TGTGCCAGCAGCTTAGAGGAGACAGGAGGCGATGGCTACACCTTC
CASSLEETGGDGYTF
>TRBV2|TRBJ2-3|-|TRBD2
TGTGCCAGCAGTCCCTTCAGCGGGGACTACACAGATACGCAGTATTTT
CASSPFSGDYTDTQYF
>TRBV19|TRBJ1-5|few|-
TGTGCCAGTAGTACCAAGGGGACGAATCAGCCCCAGCATTTT
CASSTKGTNQPQHF
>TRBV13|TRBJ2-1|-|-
TGTGCCAGCAGCTTAGGCCTTTCAGATGAGCAGTTCTTC
CASSLGLSDEQFF
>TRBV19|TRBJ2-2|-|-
TGTGCCAGTAGCAAATATCGGGTGTCGAACACCGGGGAGCTGTTTTTT
CASSKYRVSNTGELFF
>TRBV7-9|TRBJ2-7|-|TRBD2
TGTGCCAGCAGCTTAAGGGTCGGGACTAGGGAATACGAGCAGTACTTC
CASSLRVGTREYEQYF
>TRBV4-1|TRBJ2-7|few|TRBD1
TGCGCCAGCAGCCAAGAACGGGACAGGGGCTACGAGCAGTACTTC
CASSQERDRGYEQYF
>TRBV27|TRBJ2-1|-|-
TGTGCCAGCAAAACTCTCGAGGGAGTTAGCTCCTACAATGAGCAGTTCTTC
CASKTLEGVSSYNEQFF